Described below is a single TCR beta chain sequence and its context. Antigen unknown. The donors formed part of the roughly 120-subject validation cohort, distinct from the roughly 700-subject first cohort. Only in-frame clones appear in the TCRdb table, and some are missing; sequencing was by immunoSEQ multiplex PCR. The sample consists of 90,000 to 100,000 clones, roughly nine tenths of them appearing once. The CDR3 loop spans 14 amino acids. Trimming stripped 3 bases from V and 0 bases from J, with 9 bases between. Germline V gives CDR1 SEHNR, CDR2 FQNEAQ (reference sequence). This record comes from a study of cytomegalovirus exposure and HLA in healthy donors. General observations from the study: The investigators catalogued 164 TCR beta chains as cytomegalovirus-associated. Reported performance of the classifier showed diagnosis of cytomegalovirus status with high specificity and sensitivity.

Sequencing was performed on PBMCs. The genes are TRBV7-9 and TRBJ2-7; D is perhaps TRBD2 (6 bases). The clonotype was recovered from a man younger than 30 in good health and CMV-seropositive. The CDR3 here is CASSFRDSSYEQYF. The CDR3 DNA follows: TGTGCCAGCAGCTTCAGGGACTCCTCCTACGAGCAGTACTTC.